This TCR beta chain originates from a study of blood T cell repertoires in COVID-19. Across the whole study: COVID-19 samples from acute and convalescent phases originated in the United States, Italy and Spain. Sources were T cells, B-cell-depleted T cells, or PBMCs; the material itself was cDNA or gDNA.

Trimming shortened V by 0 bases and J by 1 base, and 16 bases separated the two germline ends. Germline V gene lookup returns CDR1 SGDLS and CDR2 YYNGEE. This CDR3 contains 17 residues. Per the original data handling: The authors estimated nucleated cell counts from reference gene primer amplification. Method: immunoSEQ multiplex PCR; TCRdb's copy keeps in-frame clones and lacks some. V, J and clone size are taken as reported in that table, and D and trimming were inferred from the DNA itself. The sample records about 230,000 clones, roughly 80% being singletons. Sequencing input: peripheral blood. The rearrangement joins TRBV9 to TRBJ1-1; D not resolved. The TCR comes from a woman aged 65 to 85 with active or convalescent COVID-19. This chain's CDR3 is CASSVGLEAWRNTEAFF. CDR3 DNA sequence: TGTGCCAGCAGCGTAGGGCTGGAGGCCTGGCGGAACACTGAAGCTTTCTTT.